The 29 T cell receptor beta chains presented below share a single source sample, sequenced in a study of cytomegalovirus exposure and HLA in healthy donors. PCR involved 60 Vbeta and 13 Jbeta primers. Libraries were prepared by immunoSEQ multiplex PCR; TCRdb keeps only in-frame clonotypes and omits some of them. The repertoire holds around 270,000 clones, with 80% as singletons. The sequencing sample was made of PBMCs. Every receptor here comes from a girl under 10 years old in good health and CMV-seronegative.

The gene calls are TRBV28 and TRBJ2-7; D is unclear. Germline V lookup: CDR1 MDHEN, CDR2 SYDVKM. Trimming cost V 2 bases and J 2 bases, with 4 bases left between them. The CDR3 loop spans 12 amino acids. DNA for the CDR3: TGTGCCAGCAGTTTACGTCCCTACGAGCAGTACTTC. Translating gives CASSLRPYEQYF.

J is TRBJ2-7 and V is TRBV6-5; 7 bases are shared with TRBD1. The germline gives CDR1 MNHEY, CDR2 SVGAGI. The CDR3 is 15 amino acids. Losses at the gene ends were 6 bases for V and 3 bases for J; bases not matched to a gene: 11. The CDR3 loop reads CASSHHRGRGYEQYF. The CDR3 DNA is TGTGCCAGCAGCCACCACAGGGGCCGGGGCTACGAGCAGTACTTC.

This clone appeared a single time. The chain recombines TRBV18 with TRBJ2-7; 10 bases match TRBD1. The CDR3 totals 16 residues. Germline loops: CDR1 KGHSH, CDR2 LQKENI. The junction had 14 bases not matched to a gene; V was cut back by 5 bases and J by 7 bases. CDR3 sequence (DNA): TGTGCCAGCTCATCATCTACCGGGACAGGGGTAGGGGAGCAGTACTTC. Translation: CASSSSTGTGVGEQYF.

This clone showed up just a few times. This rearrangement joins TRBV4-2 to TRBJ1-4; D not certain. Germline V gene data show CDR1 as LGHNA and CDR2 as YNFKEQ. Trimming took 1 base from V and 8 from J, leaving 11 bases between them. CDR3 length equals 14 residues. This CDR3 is CASSQAGPGEKLFF. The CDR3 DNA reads TGTGCCAGCAGCCAAGCGGGTCCGGGGGAAAAACTGTTTTTT.

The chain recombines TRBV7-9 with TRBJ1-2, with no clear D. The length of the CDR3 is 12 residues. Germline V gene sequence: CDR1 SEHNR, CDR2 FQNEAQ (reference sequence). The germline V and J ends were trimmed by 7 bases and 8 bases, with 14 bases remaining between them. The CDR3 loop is CASTGEVRGYTF. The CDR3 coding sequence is TGTGCCAGCACCGGGGAGGTGCGGGGCTACACCTTC.

The CDR3 DNA reads TGCGCCAGCAGCCAAGTGGGGCAGCCCCTCTATGGCTACACCTTC. Amino acid sequence: CASSQVGQPLYGYTF. This chain connects TRBV4-1 to TRBJ1-2; TRBD1 might be the D (5 bases). Germline V lookup: CDR1 MGHRA, CDR2 YSYEKL. The CDR3 is made up of 15 amino acids. Trimming left V 1 base short and J 4 bases short, with 13 bases between.

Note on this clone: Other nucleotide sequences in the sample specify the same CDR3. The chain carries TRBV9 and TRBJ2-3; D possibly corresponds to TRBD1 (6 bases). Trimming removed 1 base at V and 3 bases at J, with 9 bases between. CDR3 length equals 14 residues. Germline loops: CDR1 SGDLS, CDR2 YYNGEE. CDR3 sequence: CASSVSRGTDTQYF. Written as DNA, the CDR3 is TGTGCCAGCAGCGTAAGCAGGGGAACAGATACGCAGTATTTT. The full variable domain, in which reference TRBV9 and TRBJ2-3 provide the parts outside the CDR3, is DSGVTQTPKHLITATGQRVTLRCSPRSGDLSVYWYQQSLDQGLQFLIQYYNGEERAKGNILERFSAQQFPDLHSELNLSSLELGDSALYFCASSVSRGTDTQYFGPGTRLTVL.

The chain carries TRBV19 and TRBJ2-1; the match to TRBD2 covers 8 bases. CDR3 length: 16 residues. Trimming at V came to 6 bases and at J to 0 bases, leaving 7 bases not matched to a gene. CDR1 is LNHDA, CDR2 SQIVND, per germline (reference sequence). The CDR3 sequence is CASSLPLAGSYNEQFF. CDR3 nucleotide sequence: TGTGCCAGTAGCCTCCCTCTAGCGGGCTCCTACAATGAGCAGTTCTTC.

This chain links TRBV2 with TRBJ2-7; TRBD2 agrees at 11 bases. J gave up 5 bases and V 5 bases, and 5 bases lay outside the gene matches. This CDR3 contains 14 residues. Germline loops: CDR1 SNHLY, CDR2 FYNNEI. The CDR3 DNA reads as TGTGCCAGCAGTCTTAGCGGGGGGGTTAACGAGCAGTACTTC. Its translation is CASSLSGGVNEQYF.

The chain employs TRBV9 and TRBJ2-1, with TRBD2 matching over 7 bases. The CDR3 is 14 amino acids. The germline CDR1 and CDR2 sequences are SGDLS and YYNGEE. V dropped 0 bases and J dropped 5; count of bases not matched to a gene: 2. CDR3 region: CASSVGLANNEQFF. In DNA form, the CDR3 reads TGTGCCAGCAGCGTAGGACTAGCCAACAATGAGCAGTTCTTC.

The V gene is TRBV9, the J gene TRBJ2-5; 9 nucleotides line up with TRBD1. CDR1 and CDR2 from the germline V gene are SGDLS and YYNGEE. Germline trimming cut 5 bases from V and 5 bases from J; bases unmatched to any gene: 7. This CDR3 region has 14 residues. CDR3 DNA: TGTGCCAGCAGTACGTTGGGGACAGGGGAGACCCAGTACTTC. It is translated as CASSTLGTGETQYF.

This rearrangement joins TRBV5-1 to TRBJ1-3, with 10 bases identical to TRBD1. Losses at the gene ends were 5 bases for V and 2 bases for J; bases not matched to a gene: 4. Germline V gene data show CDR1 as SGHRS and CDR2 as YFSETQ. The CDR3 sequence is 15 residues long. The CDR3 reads CASRQGTGAGNTIYF. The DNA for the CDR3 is TGCGCCAGCAGGCAGGGGACAGGGGCTGGAAACACCATATATTTT.

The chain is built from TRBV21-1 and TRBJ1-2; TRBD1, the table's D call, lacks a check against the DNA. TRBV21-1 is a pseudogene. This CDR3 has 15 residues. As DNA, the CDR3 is TGTGCCAGCAGCCCACAGGGCAGGGAGAGGTATGGCTACACCTTC. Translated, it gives CASSPQGRERYGYTF.

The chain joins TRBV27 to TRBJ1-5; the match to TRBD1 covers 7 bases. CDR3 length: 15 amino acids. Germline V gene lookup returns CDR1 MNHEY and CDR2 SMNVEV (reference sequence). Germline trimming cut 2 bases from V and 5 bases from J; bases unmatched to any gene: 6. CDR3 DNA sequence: TGTGCCAGCAGTTTAGGAACAGGGGATTATCAGCCCCAGCATTTT. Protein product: CASSLGTGDYQPQHF.

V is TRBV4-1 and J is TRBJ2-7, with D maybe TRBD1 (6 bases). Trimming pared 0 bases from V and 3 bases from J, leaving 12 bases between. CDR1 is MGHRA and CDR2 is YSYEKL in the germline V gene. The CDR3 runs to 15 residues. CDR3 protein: CASSQDSRTDYEQYF. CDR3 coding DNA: TGCGCCAGCAGCCAAGATAGTAGGACAGACTACGAGCAGTACTTC.

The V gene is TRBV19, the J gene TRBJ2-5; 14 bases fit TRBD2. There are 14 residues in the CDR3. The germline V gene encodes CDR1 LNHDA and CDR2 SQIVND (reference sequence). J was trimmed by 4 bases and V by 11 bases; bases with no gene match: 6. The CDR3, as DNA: TGTGCCTCTGGGACTAGCGGGGGCGGAGAGACCCAGTACTTC. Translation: CASGTSGGGETQYF.

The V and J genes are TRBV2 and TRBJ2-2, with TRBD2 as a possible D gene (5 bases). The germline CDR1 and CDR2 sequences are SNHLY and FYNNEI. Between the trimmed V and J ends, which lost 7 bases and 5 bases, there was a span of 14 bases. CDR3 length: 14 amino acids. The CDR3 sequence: CASNVGLGTGELFF. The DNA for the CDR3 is TGTGCCAGCAACGTAGGACTGGGGACCGGGGAGCTGTTTTTT.

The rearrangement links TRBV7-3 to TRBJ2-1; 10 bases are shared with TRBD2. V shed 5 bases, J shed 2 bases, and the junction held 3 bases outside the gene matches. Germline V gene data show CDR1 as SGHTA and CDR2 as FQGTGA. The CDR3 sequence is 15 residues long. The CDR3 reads CASSAGLAPYNEQFF. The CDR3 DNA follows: TGTGCCAGCAGCGCGGGACTAGCGCCCTACAATGAGCAGTTCTTC.

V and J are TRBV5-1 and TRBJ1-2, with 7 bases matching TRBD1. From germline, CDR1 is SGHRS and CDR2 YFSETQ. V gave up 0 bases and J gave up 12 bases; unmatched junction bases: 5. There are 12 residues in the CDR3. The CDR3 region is CASSLAGTENTF. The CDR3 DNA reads TGCGCCAGCAGCTTGGCCGGGACAGAAAACACCTTC. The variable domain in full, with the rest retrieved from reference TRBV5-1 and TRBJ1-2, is KAGVTQTPRYLIKTRGQQVTLSCSPISGHRSVSWYQQTPGQGLQFLFEYFSETQRNKGNFPGRFSGRQFSNSRSEMNVSTLELGDSALYLCASSLAGTENTFGSGTRLTVV.

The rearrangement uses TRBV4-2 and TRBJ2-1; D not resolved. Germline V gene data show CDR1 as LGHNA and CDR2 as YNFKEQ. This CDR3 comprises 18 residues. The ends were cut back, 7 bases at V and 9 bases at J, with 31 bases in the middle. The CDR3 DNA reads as TGTGCCAGCAATTACGCTCCTCTACCTACAATGAGCCGGAGTGAGCAGTTCTTC. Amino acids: CASNYAPLPTMSRSEQFF.

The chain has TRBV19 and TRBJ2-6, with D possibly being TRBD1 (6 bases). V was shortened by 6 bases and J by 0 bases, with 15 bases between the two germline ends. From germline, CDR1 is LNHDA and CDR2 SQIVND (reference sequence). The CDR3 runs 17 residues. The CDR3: CASRRQARASGANVLTF. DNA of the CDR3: TGTGCCAGTAGAAGACAGGCCCGTGCCTCTGGGGCCAACGTCCTGACTTTC. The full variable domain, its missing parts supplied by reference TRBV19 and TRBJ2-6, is DGGITQSPKYLFRKEGQNVTLSCEQNLNHDAMYWYRQDPGQGLRLIYYSQIVNDFQKGDIAEGYSVSREKKESFPLTVTSAQKNPTAFYLCASRRQARASGANVLTFGAGSRLTVL.

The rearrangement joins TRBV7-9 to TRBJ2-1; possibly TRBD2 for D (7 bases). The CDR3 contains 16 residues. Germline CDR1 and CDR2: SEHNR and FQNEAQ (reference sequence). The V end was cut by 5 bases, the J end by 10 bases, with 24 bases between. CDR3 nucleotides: TGTGCCAGCAGCCACCCGGTTTGGCGGGGGCTGTTGGAGCAGTTCTTC. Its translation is CASSHPVWRGLLEQFF. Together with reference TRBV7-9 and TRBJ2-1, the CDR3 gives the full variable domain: DTGVSQNPRHKITKRGQNVTFRCDPISEHNRLYWYRQTLGQGPEFLTYFQNEAQLEKSRLLSDRFSAERPKGSFSTLEIQRTEQGDSAMYLCASSHPVWRGLLEQFFGPGTRLTVL.

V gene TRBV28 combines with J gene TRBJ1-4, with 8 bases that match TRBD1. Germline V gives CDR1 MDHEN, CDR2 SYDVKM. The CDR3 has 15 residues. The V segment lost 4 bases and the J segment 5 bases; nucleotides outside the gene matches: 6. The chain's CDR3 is CASSSGGQENEKLFF. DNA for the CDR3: TGTGCCAGCAGTTCAGGGGGACAGGAGAATGAAAAACTGTTTTTT.

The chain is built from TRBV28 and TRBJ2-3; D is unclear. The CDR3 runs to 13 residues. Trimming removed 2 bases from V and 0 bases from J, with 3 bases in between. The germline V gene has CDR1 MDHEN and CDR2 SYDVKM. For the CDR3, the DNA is TGTGCCAGCAGTTTAGTAAGCACAGATACGCAGTATTTT. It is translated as CASSLVSTDTQYF.

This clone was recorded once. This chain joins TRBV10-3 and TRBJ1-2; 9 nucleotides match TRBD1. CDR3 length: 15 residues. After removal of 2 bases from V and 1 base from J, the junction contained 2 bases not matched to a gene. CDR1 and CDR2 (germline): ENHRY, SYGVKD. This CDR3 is CAISERDRVNYGYTF. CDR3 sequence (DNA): TGTGCCATCAGTGAGCGGGACAGGGTTAACTATGGCTACACCTTC.

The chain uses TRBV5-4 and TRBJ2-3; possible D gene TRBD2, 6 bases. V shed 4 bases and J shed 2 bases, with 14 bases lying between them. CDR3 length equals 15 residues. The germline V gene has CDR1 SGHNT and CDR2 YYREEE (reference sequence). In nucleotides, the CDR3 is TGTGCCAGCAGCCGGGGACTTTCCCACACAGATACGCAGTATTTT. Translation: CASSRGLSHTDTQYF.

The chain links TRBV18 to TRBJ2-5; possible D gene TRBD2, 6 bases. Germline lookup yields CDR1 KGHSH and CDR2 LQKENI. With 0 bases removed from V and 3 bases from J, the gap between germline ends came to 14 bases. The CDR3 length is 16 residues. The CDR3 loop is CASSPPGLANKETQYF. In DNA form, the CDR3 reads TGTGCCAGCTCACCACCCGGGCTAGCGAATAAAGAGACCCAGTACTTC.

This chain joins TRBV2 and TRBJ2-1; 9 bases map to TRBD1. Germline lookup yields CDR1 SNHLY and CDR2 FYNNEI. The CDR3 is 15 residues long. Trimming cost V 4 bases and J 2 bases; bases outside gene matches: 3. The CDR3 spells CASSAGTGPYNEQFF. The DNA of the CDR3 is TGTGCCAGCAGTGCCGGGACAGGGCCCTACAATGAGCAGTTCTTC.

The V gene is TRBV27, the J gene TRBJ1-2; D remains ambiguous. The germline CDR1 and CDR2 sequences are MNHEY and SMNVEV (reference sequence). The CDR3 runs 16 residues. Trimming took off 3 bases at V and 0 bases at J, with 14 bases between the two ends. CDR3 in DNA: TGTGCCAGCAGTTTTCGGAGAGGGCCCTCTAACTATGGCTACACCTTC. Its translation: CASSFRRGPSNYGYTF.